This T cell receptor beta chain was retrieved from a study of OX40 agonist ivuxolimab in advanced cancers. Notes on the study in general: Expanded clones were, on average, more numerous in CD8+ T cells than in CD4+.

Patients who had autoimmune disease history or got systemic immunosuppression were left out. Repertoires were generated with immunoSEQ multiplex PCR, while TCRdb's copy carries only in-frame clones and drops some. The sample includes about 100,000 clones, approximately 90% of them seen just once. Notes on this clone: Its antigen is not identified.

Looked up from germline, CDR1 is SGHTA and CDR2 is FQGNSA. CDR3 size: 17 residues. Between the trimmed V and J ends, which lost 5 bases and 5 bases, there was a span of 24 bases. The receptor was derived from an adult with an advanced solid tumor such as melanoma, head and neck, liver or kidney cancer. Material: CD4+ or CD8+ T cells sorted from blood, obtained in a trial of the OX40 agonist ivuxolimab. The V gene is TRBV7-2, the J gene TRBJ2-5, with D perhaps matching TRBD1 (6 bases). Here the CDR3 DNA reads TGTGCCAGCAGCACCCCGCCCGGGACGTCAAGGGGGGAGACCCAGTACTTC. It yields the protein CASSTPPGTSRGETQYF.